The 8 T cell receptor beta chains reported below all come from one sample, sequenced in a study of cytomegalovirus exposure and HLA in healthy donors. PCR was performed using 60 Vbeta and 13 Jbeta primers. TCRdb keeps only in-frame clones here, not all; method: immunoSEQ multiplex PCR. The sample lists about 150,000 clones; approximately 73% were seen once. The specimen was PBMCs. The receptors derive from a woman between 18 and 29 years old in good health and CMV-seronegative.

The rearrangement uses TRBV11-3 and TRBJ2-7, with no clear D. CDR1 is SGHNT, CDR2 YENEEA, per germline. The ends were cut back, 5 bases at V and 2 bases at J, with 10 bases in the middle. The CDR3 contains 13 residues. The DNA of the CDR3 is TGTGCCAGCAGCCGCTCAGGTACCTACGAGCAGTACTTC. This translates into CASSRSGTYEQYF.

J is TRBJ2-3 and V is TRBV19; maybe TRBD2 (9 bases). The CDR3 runs to 15 residues. V lost 9 bases and J 6 bases, leaving 22 bases between the germline ends. Germline V gene lookup returns CDR1 LNHDA and CDR2 SQIVND (reference sequence). In DNA form, the CDR3 reads TGTGCCAGCCCACCAGGGGGCGGGAGGGGCGATACGCAGTATTTT. Translated, it gives CASPPGGGRGDTQYF.

Written as DNA, the CDR3 is TGTGCCAGTAGAATCTCCCGGGACAGAGGAAACACCATATATTTT. Its protein is CASRISRDRGNTIYF. This chain joins TRBV19 and TRBJ1-3; TRBD1 matches at 7 bases. CDR1 and CDR2 (germline): LNHDA, SQIVND (reference sequence). V lost 6 bases to trimming and J lost 4 bases; unmatched junction nucleotides: 9. This CDR3 has 15 amino acids.

DNA for the CDR3: TGTGCCAGCAGCCGGAGACAGGGGCCATACAATGAGCAGTTCTTC. Protein sequence: CASSRRQGPYNEQFF. The chain is built from TRBV7-2 and TRBJ2-1; 8 bases align to TRBD1. The V segment lost 5 bases and the J segment 4 bases; nucleotides outside the gene matches: 7. The CDR3 sequence is 15 residues long. Germline V gene data show CDR1 as SGHTA and CDR2 as FQGNSA.

This chain joins TRBV6-5 and TRBJ1-2, with 8 nucleotides matching TRBD1. V lost 0 bases to trimming and J lost 4 bases; unmatched junction nucleotides: 4. The CDR3 consists of 15 residues. CDR1 is MNHEY, CDR2 SVGAGI, per germline. The CDR3 spells CASSYSWTGPYGYTF. CDR3 bases: TGTGCCAGCAGTTACTCCTGGACAGGGCCCTATGGCTACACCTTC.

V and J are TRBV7-8 and TRBJ2-7, with 7 nucleotides matching TRBD1. CDR3 length: 14 amino acids. Trimming removed 5 bases from V and 3 bases from J; junction bases left unmatched: 7. The V gene's germline CDR1 is SGHVS and CDR2 FQNEAQ. CDR3 bases: TGTGCCAGCAGCACCCAGGACAGGTTCTACGAGCAGTACGTC. Translated, it gives CASSTQDRFYEQYV.

This chain links TRBV9 with TRBJ2-3, with 13 bases matching TRBD2. This CDR3 spans 18 amino acids. V dropped 3 bases and J dropped 0; count of bases not matched to a gene: 7. Looked up from germline, CDR1 is SGDLS and CDR2 is YYNGEE. In nucleotides, the CDR3 is TGTGCCAGCAGCGCCTTCGGGACTAGCGGGGTTAGCACAGATACGCAGTATTTT. Translated, it gives CASSAFGTSGVSTDTQYF.

The rearrangement joins TRBV28 to TRBJ1-4; tentatively, D is TRBD1 (5 bases). CDR1 and CDR2 from the germline V gene are MDHEN and SYDVKM. Trimming cost V 6 bases and J 2 bases, with 13 bases left between them. CDR3 size: 15 residues. The CDR3 spells CASSILGGTNEKLFF. DNA of the CDR3: TGTGCCAGCAGCATATTGGGGGGGACTAATGAAAAACTGTTTTTT.